These 15 T cell receptor beta chains were sequenced from one sample in a study of human T cells and chemical hapten exposure. TCRdb independently ran MiXCR on the RACE reads; one entry per CDR3 protein. Of approximately 340,000 distinct CDR3 sequences listed, approximately 6.3% are singletons. Time point noted: patch test 1, 2 weeks after DPC sensitization. The treatment was: therapeutic diphenylcyclopropenone sensitization with weekly scalp DPC. The material sequenced was whole blood, taken in connection with sensitization to the hapten diphenylcyclopropenone (DPC). The receptors here all came from a woman younger than 35 with alopecia areata. Some clones in this sample may be carry-over from other donors' samples.

V and J are TRBV28 and TRBJ1-5; D is perhaps TRBD1 (6 bases). Germline CDR1 MDHEN, CDR2 SYDVKM. This CDR3 has 15 residues. Trimming pared 3 bases from V and 9 bases from J, leaving 18 bases between. In DNA, the CDR3 is TGTGCCAGCAGTTTGACGGACAGTGGCCTTGGGCCCCAGCATTTT. Encoded protein: CASSLTDSGLGPQHF.

This clonotype was observed many times. The chain combines TRBV6-2 or TRBV6-3 with TRBJ2-1, with D tentatively TRBD2 (6 bases). Trimming took 0 bases from V and 12 from J, leaving 15 bases between them. The CDR3 sequence is 14 residues long. The germline V gene encodes CDR1 MNHEY and CDR2 SVGEGT. The CDR3 loop is CASSYSVGGVGQFF. CDR3 bases: TGTGCCAGCAGTTACTCCGTCGGCGGGGTGGGGCAGTTCTTC.

This clonotype was seen a few times. The chain carries TRBV7-9 and TRBJ1-4, with D unresolved. The CDR3 is 12 residues long. V was cut by 2 bases and J by 7 bases, with 5 bases left in between. The V gene's germline CDR1 is SEHNR and CDR2 FQNEAQ (reference sequence). The CDR3: CASSLTSEKLFF. The CDR3, as DNA: TGTGCCAGCAGCTTAACGAGTGAAAAACTGTTTTTT.

This clonotype was observed a handful of times. V usage is TRBV3-1 and J usage is TRBJ2-4, with 8 nucleotides matching TRBD2. Looked up from germline, CDR1 is LGHDT and CDR2 is YNNKEL (reference sequence). The junction had 9 bases not matched to a gene; V was cut back by 4 bases and J by 4 bases. The CDR3 loop spans 16 amino acids. The CDR3 DNA follows: TGTGCCAGCAGCCGAAAAGCGGGGACTAGGAAAAACATTCAGTACTTC. As protein: CASSRKAGTRKNIQYF. Using reference TRBV3-1 and TRBJ2-4 for the parts outside the CDR3, the full variable domain is DTAVSQTPKYLVTQMGNDKSIKCEQNLGHDTMYWYKQDSKKFLKIMFSYNNKELIINETVPNRFSPKSPDKAHLNLHINSLELGDSAVYFCASSRKAGTRKNIQYFGAGTRLSVL.

The sample holds many counts of this clonotype. The genes are TRBV5-1 and TRBJ2-2, with 10 bases fitting TRBD1. The CDR3 spans 15 residues. Per the germline V gene, CDR1 is SGHRS and CDR2 is YFSETQ. J lost 5 bases, V lost 4 bases, and 5 bases had no gene match. DNA for the CDR3: TGCGCCAGCAGCCGGGACAGGGGTTTAACCGGGGAGCTGTTTTTT. Translating it yields CASSRDRGLTGELFF. The full variable domain, completed using reference TRBV5-1 and TRBJ2-2, is KAGVTQTPRYLIKTRGQQVTLSCSPISGHRSVSWYQQTPGQGLQFLFEYFSETQRNKGNFPGRFSGRQFSNSRSEMNVSTLELGDSALYLCASSRDRGLTGELFFGEGSRLTVL.

This clonotype was seen a few times. V usage is TRBV2 and J usage is TRBJ2-3; TRBD2 aligns across 13 bases. This CDR3 has 19 amino acids. The germline gives CDR1 SNHLY, CDR2 FYNNEI. V shed 4 bases, J shed 4 bases, and the junction held 14 bases outside the gene matches. CDR3 amino acids: CASSGILAGGEAVPDTQYF. The DNA for the CDR3 is TGTGCCAGCAGTGGAATACTAGCGGGGGGGGAAGCAGTACCAGATACGCAGTATTTT.

This clonotype was observed at least ten times. This sequence joins TRBV20-1 and TRBJ2-6, with D possibly being TRBD2 (6 bases). The V end was cut by 5 bases, the J end by 0 bases, with 14 bases between. The CDR3 runs 16 residues. CDR1 DFQATT and CDR2 SNEGSKA come from the germline V gene (reference sequence). CDR3 in DNA: TGCAGTGCTCAAGGGCGGGGCCCCTCTGGGGCCAACGTCCTGACTTTC. It is translated as CSAQGRGPSGANVLTF.

This sequence joins TRBV12-3 or TRBV12-4 and TRBJ1-6; D gene uncertain. The CDR3 sequence is 18 residues long. V was cut by 1 base and J by 0 bases, with 13 bases left in between. The CDR3 DNA follows: TGTGCCAGCAGTTTAGGTTATGCCGGAAGCTCCTATAATTCACCCCTCCACTTT. Its translation is CASSLGYAGSSYNSPLHF.

This clonotype was counted between two and nine times. The V call is TRBV7-2, the J call TRBJ1-6, with 8 positions matching TRBD1. V lost 6 bases and J lost 9; bases outside the gene matches: 13. The V gene's germline CDR1 is SGHTA and CDR2 FQGNSA. The CDR3 has 16 amino acids. The CDR3 DNA sequence: TGTGCCAGCAGTCGGCGCTTTCAGGGGGCAGGTTCACCCCTCCACTTT. It specifies CASSRRFQGAGSPLHF.

The table lists this clonotype with many counts. V and J are TRBV6-6 and TRBJ2-3, with D perhaps matching TRBD2 (6 bases). Germline V gene sequence: CDR1 MNHNY, CDR2 SVGAGI (reference sequence). The CDR3 extends over 11 amino acids. The ends were cut back, 6 bases at V and 10 bases at J, with 11 bases in the middle. The CDR3 region is CASRRGGAQYF. As DNA, the CDR3 is TGTGCCAGCAGGCGGGGTGGAGCGCAGTATTTT.

At least ten counts were recorded for this clonotype. The rearrangement uses TRBV6-1 and TRBJ2-6; TRBD1 matches 7 bases. CDR1 is MNHNS and CDR2 is SASEGT in the germline V gene. With 6 bases clipped from V and 0 bases from J, the junction kept 5 bases outside the gene matches. The CDR3 length is 16 residues. CDR3 nucleotide sequence: TGTGCCAGCAGGACAGGGAGTTTCTCTGGGGCCAACGTCCTGACTTTC. Amino acids: CASRTGSFSGANVLTF.

The CDR3 loop reads CASRPRTGGIGELFF. In DNA form, the CDR3 reads TGTGCCAGCAGACCTAGGACAGGGGGCATCGGGGAGCTGTTTTTT. J is TRBJ2-2 and V is TRBV6-6, with TRBD1 identical over 11 bases. The CDR3 is made up of 15 amino acids. Trimming removed 6 bases from V and 7 bases from J; junction bases left unmatched: 7. Germline V CDR1 and CDR2: MNHNY, SVGAGI (reference sequence).

This clonotype occurred many times. This chain connects TRBV12-3 or TRBV12-4 to TRBJ1-6, with D possibly TRBD1 on 5 matching bases. The CDR3 length is 13 residues. The V and J ends lost 1 base and 11 bases respectively, with 9 bases between them. CDR3 DNA sequence: TGTGCCAGCAGTTTAGGGGGGAGCGCACCCCTCCACTTT. Translating it yields CASSLGGSAPLHF.

This clonotype came up many times. The CDR3 DNA sequence: TGTGCCAGCAGCCAGGCAGCAGCCTTAGGGGAGCAGTACTTC. This sequence encodes CASSQAAALGEQYF. The chain combines TRBV3-1 with TRBJ2-7; D is unclear. The CDR3 is made up of 14 amino acids. V was clipped by 3 bases and J by 7 bases, with 16 bases between them. Germline V gene data show CDR1 as LGHDT and CDR2 as YNNKEL (reference sequence).

This clonotype turned up a few times. The V call is TRBV6-2 or TRBV6-3, the J call TRBJ1-4, with 9 bases aligning to TRBD1. Germline CDR1 reads MNHEY; CDR2 reads SVGEGT. The CDR3 is 14 residues long. J lost 6 bases, V lost 6 bases, and 5 bases had no gene match. The CDR3, as DNA: TGTGCCAGCAGCGGGACAGGGAGTTATGAAAAACTGTTTTTT. Translating gives CASSGTGSYEKLFF.